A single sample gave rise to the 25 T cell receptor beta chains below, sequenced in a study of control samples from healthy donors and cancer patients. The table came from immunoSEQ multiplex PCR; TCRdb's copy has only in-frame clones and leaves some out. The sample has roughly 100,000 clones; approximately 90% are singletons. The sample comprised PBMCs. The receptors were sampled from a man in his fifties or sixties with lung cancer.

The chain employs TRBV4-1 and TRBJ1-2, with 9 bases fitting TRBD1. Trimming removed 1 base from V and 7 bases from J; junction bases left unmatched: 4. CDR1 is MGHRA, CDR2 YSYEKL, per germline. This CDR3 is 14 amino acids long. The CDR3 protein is CASSQAGTGSGYTF. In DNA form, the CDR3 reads TGCGCCAGCAGCCAAGCTGGGACAGGGTCTGGCTACACCTTC.

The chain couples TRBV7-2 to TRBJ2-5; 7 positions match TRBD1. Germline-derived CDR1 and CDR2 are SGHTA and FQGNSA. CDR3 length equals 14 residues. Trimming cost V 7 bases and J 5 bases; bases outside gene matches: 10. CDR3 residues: CASTPTGIMETQYF. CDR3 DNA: TGTGCCAGCACCCCGACAGGGATAATGGAGACCCAGTACTTC.

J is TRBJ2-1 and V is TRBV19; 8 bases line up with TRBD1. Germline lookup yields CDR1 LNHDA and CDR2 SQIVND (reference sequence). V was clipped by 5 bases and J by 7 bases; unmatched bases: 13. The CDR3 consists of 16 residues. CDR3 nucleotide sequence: TGTGCCAGTAGTTATGCCGGGGCAGGGGGCCTGAATGAGCAGTTCTTC. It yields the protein CASSYAGAGGLNEQFF.

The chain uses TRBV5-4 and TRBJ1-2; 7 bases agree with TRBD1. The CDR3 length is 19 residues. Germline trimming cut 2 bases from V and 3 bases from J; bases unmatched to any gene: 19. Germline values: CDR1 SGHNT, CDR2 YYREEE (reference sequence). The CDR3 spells CASSFKSQVKGTEDYGYTF. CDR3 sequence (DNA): TGTGCCAGCAGCTTCAAATCTCAAGTGAAGGGGACAGAAGACTATGGCTACACCTTC.

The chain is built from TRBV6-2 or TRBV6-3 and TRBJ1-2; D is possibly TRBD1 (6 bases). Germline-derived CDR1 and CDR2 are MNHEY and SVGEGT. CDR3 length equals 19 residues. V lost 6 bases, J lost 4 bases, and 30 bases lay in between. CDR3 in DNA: TGTGCCAGCAGCCCTCGCGGTAGGGGGACACTAAAAGGGCGCTATGGCTACACCTTC. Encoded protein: CASSPRGRGTLKGRYGYTF.

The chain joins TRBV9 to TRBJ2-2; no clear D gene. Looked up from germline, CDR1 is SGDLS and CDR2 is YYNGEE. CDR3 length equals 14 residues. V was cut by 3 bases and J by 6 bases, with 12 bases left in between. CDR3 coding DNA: TGTGCCAGCAGCGAGACCCCAGTAGCCGGGGAGCTGTTTTTT. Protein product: CASSETPVAGELFF.

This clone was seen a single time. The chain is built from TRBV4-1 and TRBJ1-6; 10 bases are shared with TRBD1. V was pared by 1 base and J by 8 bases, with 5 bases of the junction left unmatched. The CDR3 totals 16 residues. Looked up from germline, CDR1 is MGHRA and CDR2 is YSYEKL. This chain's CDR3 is CASSQGQGAWDSPLHF. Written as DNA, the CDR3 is TGCGCCAGCAGCCAAGGACAGGGGGCGTGGGATTCACCCCTCCACTTT.

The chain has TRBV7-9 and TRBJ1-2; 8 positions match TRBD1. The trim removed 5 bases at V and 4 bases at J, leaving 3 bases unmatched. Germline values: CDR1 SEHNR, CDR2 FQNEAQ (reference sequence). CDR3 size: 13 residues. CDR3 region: CASSPGTGYGYTF. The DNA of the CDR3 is TGTGCCAGCAGCCCCGGGACAGGCTATGGCTACACCTTC.

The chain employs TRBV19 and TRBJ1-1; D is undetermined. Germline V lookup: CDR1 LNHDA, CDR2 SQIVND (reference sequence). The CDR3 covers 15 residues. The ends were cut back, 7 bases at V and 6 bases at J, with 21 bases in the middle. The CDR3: CASTSYSAGYPEAFF. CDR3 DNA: TGTGCCAGTACCTCCTATTCAGCGGGCTACCCTGAAGCTTTCTTT.

The CDR3 nucleotides read TGTGCCTGGAGTTGGTCCGCCAGGGGGAACACTGAAGCTTTCTTT. This sequence encodes CAWSWSARGNTEAFF. The chain couples TRBV30 to TRBJ1-1, with D perhaps matching TRBD1 (6 bases). The germline gives CDR1 GTSNPN, CDR2 SVGIG (reference sequence). V shed 2 bases and J shed 1 base, with 14 bases lying between them. CDR3 length: 15 residues.

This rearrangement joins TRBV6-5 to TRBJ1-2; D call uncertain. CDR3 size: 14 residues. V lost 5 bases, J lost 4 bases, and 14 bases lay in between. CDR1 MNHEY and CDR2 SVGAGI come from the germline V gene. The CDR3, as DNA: TGTGCCAGCAGTCCGCGGCAGGCCCCCTATGGCTACACCTTC. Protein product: CASSPRQAPYGYTF.

The CDR3 coding sequence is TGTGCCAGCAGCCCCTGGACGAACACTGAAGCTTTCTTT. Protein product: CASSPWTNTEAFF. The chain links TRBV9 to TRBJ1-1; D unclear. V was trimmed by 4 bases and J by 1 base, leaving 8 bases between them. Germline V CDR1 and CDR2: SGDLS, YYNGEE. The CDR3 spans 13 residues.

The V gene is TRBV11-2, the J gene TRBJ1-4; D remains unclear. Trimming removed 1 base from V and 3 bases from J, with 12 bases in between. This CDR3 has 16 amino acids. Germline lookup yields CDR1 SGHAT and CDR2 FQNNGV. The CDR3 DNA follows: TGTGCCAGCAGCTTAGGGTTAGACCGGCCTAATGAAAAACTGTTTTTT. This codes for CASSLGLDRPNEKLFF.

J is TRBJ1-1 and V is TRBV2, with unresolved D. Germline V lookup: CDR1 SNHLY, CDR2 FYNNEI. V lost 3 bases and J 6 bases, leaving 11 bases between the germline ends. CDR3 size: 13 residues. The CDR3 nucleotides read TGTGCCAGCAGTGACGAAACAAGGCCTGAAGCTTTCTTT. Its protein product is CASSDETRPEAFF.

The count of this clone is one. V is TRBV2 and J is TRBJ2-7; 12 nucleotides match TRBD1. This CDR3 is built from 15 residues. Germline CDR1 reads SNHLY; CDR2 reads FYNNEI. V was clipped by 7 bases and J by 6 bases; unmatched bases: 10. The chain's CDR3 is CASNKGGTGGGEQYF. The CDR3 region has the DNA TGTGCCAGCAACAAAGGAGGGACAGGGGGCGGCGAGCAGTACTTC.

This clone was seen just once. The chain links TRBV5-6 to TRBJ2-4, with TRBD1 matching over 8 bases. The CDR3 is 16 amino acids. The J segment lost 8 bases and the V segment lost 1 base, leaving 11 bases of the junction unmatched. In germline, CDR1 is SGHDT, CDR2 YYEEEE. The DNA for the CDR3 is TGTGCCAGCAGCTTGCTAGGCCGGGACAGGTGGTACATTCAGTACTTC. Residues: CASSLLGRDRWYIQYF.

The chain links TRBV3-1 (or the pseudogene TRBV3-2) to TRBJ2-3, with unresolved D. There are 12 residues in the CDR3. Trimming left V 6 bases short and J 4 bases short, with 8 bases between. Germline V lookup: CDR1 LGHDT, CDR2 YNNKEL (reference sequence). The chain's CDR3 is CASSLKADTQYF. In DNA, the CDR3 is TGTGCCAGCAGTCTCAAGGCAGATACGCAGTATTTT.

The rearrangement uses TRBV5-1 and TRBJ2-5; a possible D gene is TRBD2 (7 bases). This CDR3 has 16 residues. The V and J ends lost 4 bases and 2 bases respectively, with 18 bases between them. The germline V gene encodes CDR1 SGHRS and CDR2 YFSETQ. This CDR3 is CASSPGGGAGQETQYF. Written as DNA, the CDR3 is TGCGCCAGCAGCCCTGGGGGGGGCGCGGGTCAAGAGACCCAGTACTTC.

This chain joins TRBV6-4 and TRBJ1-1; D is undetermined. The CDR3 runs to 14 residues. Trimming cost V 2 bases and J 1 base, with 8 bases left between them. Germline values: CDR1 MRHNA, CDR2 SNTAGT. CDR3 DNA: TGTGCCAGCAGTGACGGCAACGAGAACACTGAAGCTTTCTTT. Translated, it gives CASSDGNENTEAFF.

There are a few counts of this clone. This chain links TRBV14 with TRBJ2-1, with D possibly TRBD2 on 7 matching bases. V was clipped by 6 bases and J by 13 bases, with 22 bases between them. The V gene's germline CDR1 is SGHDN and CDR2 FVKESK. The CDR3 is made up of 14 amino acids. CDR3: CASSVGGGASFQFF. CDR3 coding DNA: TGTGCCAGCAGTGTCGGTGGGGGGGCAAGTTTCCAGTTCTTC.

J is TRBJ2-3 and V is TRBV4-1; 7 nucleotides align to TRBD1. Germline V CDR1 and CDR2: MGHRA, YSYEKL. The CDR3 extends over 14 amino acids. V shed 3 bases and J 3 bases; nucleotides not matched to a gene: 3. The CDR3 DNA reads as TGCGCCAGCAGCCACGACAGGGCGACAGATACGCAGTATTTT. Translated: CASSHDRATDTQYF.

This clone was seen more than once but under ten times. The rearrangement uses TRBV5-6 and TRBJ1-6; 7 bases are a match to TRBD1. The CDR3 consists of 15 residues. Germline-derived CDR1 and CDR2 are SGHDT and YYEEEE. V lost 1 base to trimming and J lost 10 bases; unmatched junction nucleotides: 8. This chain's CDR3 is CASSLWTGFRSPLHF. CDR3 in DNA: TGTGCCAGCAGCTTGTGGACAGGATTTAGGTCACCCCTCCACTTT.

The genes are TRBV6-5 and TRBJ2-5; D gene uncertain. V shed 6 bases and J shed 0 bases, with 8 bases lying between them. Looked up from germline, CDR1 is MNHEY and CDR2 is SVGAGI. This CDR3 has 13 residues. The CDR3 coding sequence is TGTGCCAGCAGGAACCGGGACCAAGAGACCCAGTACTTC. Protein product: CASRNRDQETQYF.

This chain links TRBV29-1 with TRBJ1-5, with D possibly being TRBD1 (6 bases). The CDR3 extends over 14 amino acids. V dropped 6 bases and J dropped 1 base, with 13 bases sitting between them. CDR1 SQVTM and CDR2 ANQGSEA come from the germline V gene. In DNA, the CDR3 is TGCAGCGTACAACAGGGAGGGAGCAATCAGCCCCAGCATTTT. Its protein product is CSVQQGGSNQPQHF.

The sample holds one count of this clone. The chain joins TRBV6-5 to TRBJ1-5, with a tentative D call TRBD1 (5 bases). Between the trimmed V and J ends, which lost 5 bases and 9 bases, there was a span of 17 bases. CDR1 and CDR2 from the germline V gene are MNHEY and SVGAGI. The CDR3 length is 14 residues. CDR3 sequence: CASSTRHGDLPQHF. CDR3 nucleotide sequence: TGTGCCAGCAGTACCCGGCACGGGGACTTGCCCCAGCATTTT.